These T cell receptor beta chains were read from a single sample in a study of blood T cell repertoires in COVID-19. Clones were read by immunoSEQ multiplex PCR, and TCRdb kept only the in-frame ones, dropping some. The repertoire holds 200,000 to 250,000 clones, with just under 85% as singletons. The sequenced sample was peripheral blood. All receptors come from a woman aged 80 or over with acute or convalescent COVID-19. Each CDR3 is given with its conserved first and last residue. A D gene is named only where the DNA matches it firmly. A row's size may be missing; if present it is once, few, many or a size class.

D gene: TRBD1
clone size: .
V gene: TRBV7-3
J gene: TRBJ1-1
CDR3 protein: CASSYGTGETEAFF
CDR3 DNA: TGTGCCAGCAGCTACGGGACAGGGGAGACTGAAGCTTTCTTT

D gene: TRBD1
clone size: .
V gene: TRBV5-6
J gene: TRBJ2-1
CDR3 protein: CASSRDRANEQFF
CDR3 DNA: TGTGCCAGCAGCAGGGACAGGGCGAATGAGCAGTTCTTC

D gene: .
clone size: .
V gene: TRBV28
J gene: TRBJ2-5
CDR3 protein: CASSLRETQYF
CDR3 DNA: TGTGCCAGCAGTTTGAGGGAGACCCAGTACTTC

D gene: TRBD2
clone size: .
V gene: TRBV20-1
J gene: TRBJ2-7
CDR3 protein: CSASTSGGSYEQYF
CDR3 DNA: TGCAGTGCTAGTACTAGCGGGGGCTCCTACGAGCAGTACTTC

D gene: .
clone size: .
V gene: TRBV6-4
J gene: TRBJ1-1
CDR3 protein: CASRSTQTGEKTEAFF
CDR3 DNA: TGTGCCAGCAGATCAACCCAGACAGGTGAGAAAACTGAAGCTTTCTTT

D gene: TRBD2
clone size: .
V gene: TRBV20-1
J gene: TRBJ2-7
CDR3 protein: CSASSGGAGGEQYF
CDR3 DNA: TGCAGTGCTAGTAGCGGGGGAGCGGGCGGGGAGCAGTACTTC

D gene: TRBD2
clone size: .
V gene: TRBV6-2/TRBV6-3
J gene: TRBJ2-1
CDR3 protein: CASSYAGGPYNEQFF
CDR3 DNA: TGTGCCAGCAGTTATGCGGGGGGCCCCTACAATGAGCAGTTCTTC

D gene: .
clone size: .
V gene: TRBV6-2/TRBV6-3
J gene: TRBJ1-2
CDR3 protein: CASSWSGIYGYTF
CDR3 DNA: TGTGCCAGCAGTTGGTCAGGGATCTATGGCTACACCTTC

D gene: .
clone size: .
V gene: TRBV5-1
J gene: TRBJ1-2
CDR3 protein: CASSLGGDYGYTF
CDR3 DNA: TGCGCCAGCAGCTTGGGGGGCGACTATGGCTACACCTTC

D gene: .
clone size: .
V gene: TRBV21-1
J gene: TRBJ1-3
CDR3 protein: CASSKKVRPMDRGSSSGNTIYF
CDR3 DNA: TGTGCCAGCAGCAAGAAAGTCCGTCCAATGGACAGGGGGTCGAGCTCTGGAAACACCATATATTTT

D gene: .
clone size: .
V gene: TRBV7-2
J gene: TRBJ1-2
CDR3 protein: CASSLVGRVTF
CDR3 DNA: TGTGCCAGCAGCTTAGTGGGCAGGGTCACCTTC

D gene: .
clone size: .
V gene: TRBV23-1
J gene: TRBJ1-4
CDR3 protein: CASSQSGAANEKLFF
CDR3 DNA: TGCGCCAGCAGTCAATCGGGGGCAGCTAATGAAAAACTGTTTTTT

D gene: TRBD2
clone size: .
V gene: TRBV7-8
J gene: TRBJ2-7
CDR3 protein: CASSLSRRRLAGSYEQYF
CDR3 DNA: TGTGCCAGCAGCTTATCTCGTCGGAGGCTAGCGGGATCCTACGAGCAGTACTTC

D gene: .
clone size: .
V gene: TRBV5-1
J gene: TRBJ1-2
CDR3 protein: CASSFTEDHYGYTF
CDR3 DNA: TGCGCCAGCAGCTTTACGGAGGACCATTATGGCTACACCTTC

D gene: TRBD1
clone size: .
V gene: TRBV5-4
J gene: TRBJ2-5
CDR3 protein: CASSLEGQDRETQYF
CDR3 DNA: TGTGCCAGCAGCTTGGAGGGGCAGGACAGGGAGACCCAGTACTTC

D gene: .
clone size: once
V gene: TRBV10-3
J gene: TRBJ1-3
CDR3 protein: CAARQASSGNTIYF
CDR3 DNA: TGTGCCGCAAGACAGGCCAGCTCTGGAAACACCATATATTTT

D gene: TRBD1
clone size: .
V gene: TRBV10-3
J gene: TRBJ1-2
CDR3 protein: CAISVTSQGGEGGYTF
CDR3 DNA: TGTGCCATCAGTGTTACCTCTCAAGGGGGCGAGGGTGGCTACACCTTC

D gene: .
clone size: .
V gene: TRBV7-8
J gene: TRBJ1-2
CDR3 protein: CASSLGGGNYGYTF
CDR3 DNA: TGTGCCAGCAGCTTAGGCGGAGGAAACTATGGCTACACCTTC

D gene: TRBD1
clone size: .
V gene: TRBV7-9
J gene: TRBJ1-4
CDR3 protein: CASTSSGWTGGTTNEKLFF
CDR3 DNA: TGTGCCAGTACCTCATCCGGATGGACAGGGGGGACAACTAATGAAAAACTGTTTTTT

D gene: TRBD1
clone size: .
V gene: TRBV3-1/TRBV3-2
J gene: TRBJ1-2
CDR3 protein: CASSQGPGQGAQGYGYTF
CDR3 DNA: TGTGCCAGCAGCCAAGGCCCAGGACAGGGGGCACAAGGGTATGGCTACACCTTC

D gene: TRBD2
clone size: once
V gene: TRBV7-2
J gene: TRBJ2-7
CDR3 protein: CASSSGLAEYEQYF
CDR3 DNA: TGTGCCAGCAGCTCCGGACTAGCGGAATACGAGCAGTACTTC

D gene: .
clone size: .
V gene: TRBV2
J gene: TRBJ2-1
CDR3 protein: CASSENTYNEQFF
CDR3 DNA: TGTGCCAGCAGTGAAAACACCTACAATGAGCAGTTCTTC

D gene: TRBD2
clone size: .
V gene: TRBV6-1
J gene: TRBJ2-5
CDR3 protein: CASSEGSGLAGVETQYF
CDR3 DNA: TGTGCCAGCAGTGAAGGTTCGGGACTAGCGGGAGTTGAGACCCAGTACTTC

D gene: TRBD1
clone size: .
V gene: TRBV11-2
J gene: TRBJ1-6
CDR3 protein: CASSLGTGANSPLHF
CDR3 DNA: TGTGCCAGCAGCCTAGGGACAGGGGCTAATTCACCCCTCCACTTT

D gene: .
clone size: .
V gene: TRBV6-4
J gene: TRBJ1-5
CDR3 protein: CASSDKRSDSNQPQHF
CDR3 DNA: TGTGCCAGCAGTGACAAGAGGAGCGATAGCAATCAGCCCCAGCATTTT

D gene: TRBD2
clone size: .
V gene: TRBV5-4
J gene: TRBJ2-7
CDR3 protein: CASNQRGYEQYF
CDR3 DNA: TGTGCCAGCAATCAGCGGGGCTACGAGCAGTACTTC

D gene: .
clone size: .
V gene: TRBV28
J gene: TRBJ2-7
CDR3 protein: CASSLSVPYEQYF
CDR3 DNA: TGTGCCAGCAGTTTATCAGTACCCTACGAGCAGTACTTC

D gene: .
clone size: .
V gene: TRBV18
J gene: TRBJ1-5
CDR3 protein: CASSPGRGEQPQHF
CDR3 DNA: TGTGCCAGCTCACCAGGCCGGGGAGAACAGCCCCAGCATTTT

D gene: .
clone size: few
V gene: TRBV2
J gene: TRBJ1-5
CDR3 protein: CASRVGRVGNQPQHF
CDR3 DNA: TGTGCCAGCCGGGTGGGCAGGGTTGGCAATCAGCCCCAGCATTTT

D gene: TRBD1
clone size: once
V gene: TRBV18
J gene: TRBJ1-1
CDR3 protein: CASSPDRGNTEAFF
CDR3 DNA: TGTGCCAGCTCACCCGACAGGGGGAACACTGAAGCTTTCTTT

D gene: .
clone size: .
V gene: TRBV28
J gene: TRBJ1-3
CDR3 protein: CASSPPRQLGNTIYF
CDR3 DNA: TGTGCCAGCAGTCCTCCTCGACAGTTGGGAAACACCATATATTTT

D gene: .
clone size: .
V gene: TRBV5-1
J gene: TRBJ2-7
CDR3 protein: CASSPDSYEQYF
CDR3 DNA: TGCGCCAGCAGCCCGGACAGCTACGAGCAGTACTTC

D gene: TRBD1
clone size: .
V gene: TRBV7-2
J gene: TRBJ1-5
CDR3 protein: CASSQDRGGQPQHF
CDR3 DNA: TGTGCCAGCAGCCAAGACAGGGGAGGTCAGCCCCAGCATTTT

D gene: TRBD1
clone size: .
V gene: TRBV10-3
J gene: TRBJ2-2
CDR3 protein: CATRDRAPGELFF
CDR3 DNA: TGTGCCACCCGGGACAGGGCTCCCGGGGAGCTGTTTTTT

D gene: TRBD2
clone size: .
V gene: TRBV5-8
J gene: TRBJ2-3
CDR3 protein: CASSLAGGADTQYF
CDR3 DNA: TGTGCCAGCAGCTTGGCCGGGGGGGCCGATACGCAGTATTTT

D gene: .
clone size: .
V gene: TRBV28
J gene: TRBJ1-5
CDR3 protein: CASKGTTNQPQHF
CDR3 DNA: TGTGCCAGCAAAGGGACAACGAATCAGCCCCAGCATTTT

D gene: TRBD2
clone size: .
V gene: TRBV9
J gene: TRBJ2-3
CDR3 protein: CASSAGTSGFTDTQYF
CDR3 DNA: TGTGCCAGCAGCGCCGGGACTAGCGGATTCACAGATACGCAGTATTTT

D gene: TRBD1
clone size: .
V gene: TRBV11-3
J gene: TRBJ1-5
CDR3 protein: CASSLTRDRYSNQPQHF
CDR3 DNA: TGTGCCAGCAGCTTGACGCGGGACAGATATAGCAATCAGCCCCAGCATTTT

D gene: .
clone size: .
V gene: TRBV15
J gene: TRBJ1-6
CDR3 protein: CATSRDGRNSPLHF
CDR3 DNA: TGTGCCACCAGCAGAGACGGGAGGAATTCACCCCTCCACTTT

D gene: TRBD1
clone size: .
V gene: TRBV28
J gene: TRBJ1-3
CDR3 protein: CASSPGQTTGNTIYF
CDR3 DNA: TGTGCCAGCAGTCCGGGACAGACCACTGGAAACACCATATATTTT

D gene: .
clone size: once
V gene: TRBV27
J gene: TRBJ2-7
CDR3 protein: CASRRSSGYEQYF
CDR3 DNA: TGTGCCAGCAGGAGGAGTAGCGGCTACGAGCAGTACTTC

D gene: TRBD2
clone size: .
V gene: TRBV5-1
J gene: TRBJ2-1
CDR3 protein: CASSLGPSGMSSYNEQFF
CDR3 DNA: TGCGCCAGCAGCTTGGGGCCTAGCGGGATGAGCTCCTACAATGAGCAGTTCTTC

D gene: TRBD1
clone size: .
V gene: TRBV11-2
J gene: TRBJ1-2
CDR3 protein: CASSFSQQGAPGYTF
CDR3 DNA: TGTGCCAGCAGCTTTTCGCAGCAGGGGGCCCCTGGCTACACCTTC

D gene: TRBD2
clone size: .
V gene: TRBV7-8
J gene: TRBJ2-7
CDR3 protein: CASSFVSGAYEQYF
CDR3 DNA: TGTGCCAGCAGCTTTGTTAGCGGGGCCTACGAGCAGTACTTC

D gene: TRBD1
clone size: .
V gene: TRBV19
J gene: TRBJ2-7
CDR3 protein: CASRPGQGSLGSYEQYF
CDR3 DNA: TGTGCCAGTCGTCCGGGACAGGGGTCCCTCGGTAGCTACGAGCAGTACTTC

D gene: TRBD1
clone size: .
V gene: TRBV19
J gene: TRBJ1-6
CDR3 protein: CASRHHAGTGISYNSPLHF
CDR3 DNA: TGTGCCAGTCGCCACCACGCCGGGACAGGGATCTCCTATAATTCACCCCTCCACTTT

D gene: .
clone size: .
V gene: TRBV4-1
J gene: TRBJ1-1
CDR3 protein: CASSQEDSRVAFF
CDR3 DNA: TGCGCCAGCAGCCAAGAGGACTCGAGGGTGGCTTTCTTT

D gene: .
clone size: .
V gene: TRBV29-1
J gene: TRBJ1-4
CDR3 protein: CSVELAGGLLFF
CDR3 DNA: TGCAGCGTTGAACTCGCGGGCGGCTTACTGTTTTTT

D gene: TRBD1
clone size: .
V gene: TRBV29-1
J gene: TRBJ2-2
CDR3 protein: CSVLKTGSAGELFF
CDR3 DNA: TGCAGCGTCCTAAAGACAGGGTCGGCCGGGGAGCTGTTTTTT

D gene: .
clone size: .
V gene: TRBV7-2
J gene: TRBJ1-6
CDR3 protein: CASSLARTGTSYHF
CDR3 DNA: TGTGCCAGCAGCTTAGCCCGTACGGGGACATCCTACCACTTT

D gene: TRBD1
clone size: once
V gene: TRBV6-5
J gene: TRBJ1-2
CDR3 protein: CASSYNRGIPSGYTF
CDR3 DNA: TGTGCCAGCAGTTACAACAGGGGCATCCCCTCCGGCTACACCTTC

D gene: .
clone size: .
V gene: TRBV4-1
J gene: TRBJ2-7
CDR3 protein: CASSQLRDSISYEQYF
CDR3 DNA: TGCGCCAGCAGCCAGCTTCGCGACAGCATCTCCTACGAGCAGTACTTC

D gene: TRBD1
clone size: .
V gene: TRBV11-1
J gene: TRBJ2-5
CDR3 protein: CASSLAGTEETQYF
CDR3 DNA: TGTGCCAGCAGCTTAGCGGGGACAGAAGAGACCCAGTACTTC